This TCR beta chain was sequenced in a study of shared clonotypes between healthy human individuals. The CDR3 has 17 amino acids. The V and J ends lost 0 bases and 7 bases, in that order; junction bases with no gene match: 15. Germline CDR1 reads LNHNV; CDR2 reads YYDKDF (reference sequence). Some clones are missing from TCRdb's copy, which holds only in-frame ones; the method was immunoSEQ multiplex PCR. The sample gives about 380,000 clones, 96% of which show up once; 0.25% to 0.35% is in the top ten. Sequencing was carried out using memory CD8+ T cells sorted from blood. Subset noted: CD45RO+ cells pooled with CCR7-negative TemRA cells. The sequence was obtained from a man aged 25-40 years in good health. The V gene is TRBV15, the J gene TRBJ2-7; TRBD1 matches at 7 bases. CDR3 in DNA: TGTGCCACCAGCAGAGATCAAGGGGGCGCGGGCCTGGGAGAGCAGTACTTC. It yields the protein CATSRDQGGAGLGEQYF.